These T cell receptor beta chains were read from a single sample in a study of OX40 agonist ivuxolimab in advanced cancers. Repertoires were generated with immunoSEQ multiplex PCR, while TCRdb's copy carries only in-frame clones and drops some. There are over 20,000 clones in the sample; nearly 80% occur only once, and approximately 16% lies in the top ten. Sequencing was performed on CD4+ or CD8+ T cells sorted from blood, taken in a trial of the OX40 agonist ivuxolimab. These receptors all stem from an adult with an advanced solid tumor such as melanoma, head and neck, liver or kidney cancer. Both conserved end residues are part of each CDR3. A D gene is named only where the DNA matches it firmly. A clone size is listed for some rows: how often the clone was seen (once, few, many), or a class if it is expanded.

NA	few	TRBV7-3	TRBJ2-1	CASSLKVTGNEQFF	TGTGCCAGCAGCTTAAAAGTAACAGGGAATGAGCAGTTCTTC
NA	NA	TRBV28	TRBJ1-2	CASRRRQHSTNYGCTF	TGTGCCAGCAGAAGGCGACAGCACTCTACCAACTATGGCTGCACCTTC
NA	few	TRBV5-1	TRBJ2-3	CASSLYQGPGTDTQYF	TGCGCCAGCAGCTTGTACCAGGGCCCCGGTACAGATACGCAGTATTTT
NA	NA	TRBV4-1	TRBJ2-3	CASSQEPGLADTQYF	TGCGCCAGCAGCCAAGAACCGGGACTCGCAGATACGCAGTATTTT
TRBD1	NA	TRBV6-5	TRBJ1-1	CASSYSPDRGSEAFF	TGTGCCAGCAGTTACTCCCCGGACAGGGGATCTGAAGCTTTCTTT
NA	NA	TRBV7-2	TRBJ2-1	CASSLEQGPREQFF	TGTGCCAGCAGCTTAGAACAGGGCCCTAGGGAGCAGTTCTTC
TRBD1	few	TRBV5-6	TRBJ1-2	CASSLWGQGTWFDGYTF	TGTGCCAGCAGCTTGTGGGGACAGGGGACGTGGTTTGATGGCTACACCTTC
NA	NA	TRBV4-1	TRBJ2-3	CASSQDWAATDTQYF	TGCGCCAGCAGCCAAGATTGGGCAGCAACAGATACGCAGTATTTT
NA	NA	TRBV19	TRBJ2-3	CASRRDLNTDTQYF	TGTGCCAGTCGCCGGGACCTTAACACAGATACGCAGTATTTT
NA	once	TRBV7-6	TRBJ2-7	CASSLVAQEQYF	TGTGCCAGCAGCTTAGTGGCCCAGGAGCAGTACTTC
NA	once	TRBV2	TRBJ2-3	CASSRGSSKADTQYF	TGTGCCAGCAGTAGGGGGTCATCTAAAGCAGATACGCAGTATTTT
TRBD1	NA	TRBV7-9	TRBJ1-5	CASSSQGRGNQPQHF	TGTGCCAGCAGCTCACAGGGGAGGGGCAATCAGCCCCAGCATTTT
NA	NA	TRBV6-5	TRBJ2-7	CASSRYEQYF	TGTGCCAGCAGCCGCTACGAGCAGTACTTC
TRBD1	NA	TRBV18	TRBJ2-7	CASSPSRGRREQYF	TGTGCCAGCTCACCGTCAAGGGGGCGAAGAGAGCAGTACTTC
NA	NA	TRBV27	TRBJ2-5	CASSPVGVGETQYF	TGTGCCAGCAGCCCGGTGGGGGTTGGGGAGACCCAGTACTTC
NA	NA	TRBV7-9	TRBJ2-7	CASSWTVIDEQYF	TGTGCCAGCAGCTGGACAGTGATCGACGAGCAGTACTTC
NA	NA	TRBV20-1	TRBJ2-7	CSARALAEQYF	TGCAGTGCTAGAGCCCTGGCAGAGCAGTACTTC
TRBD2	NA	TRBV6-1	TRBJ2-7	CASSEAAGAQISYEQYF	TGTGCCAGCAGTGAGGCAGCGGGGGCACAAATTTCCTACGAGCAGTACTTC
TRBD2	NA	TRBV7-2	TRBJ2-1	CASSSGTSGGSSYNEQFF	TGTGCCAGCAGCTCCGGGACTAGCGGGGGGAGCTCCTACAATGAGCAGTTCTTC
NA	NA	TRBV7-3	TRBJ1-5	CASSTPGPSNQPQHF	TGTGCCAGCAGCACACCGGGCCCTAGCAATCAGCCCCAGCATTTT
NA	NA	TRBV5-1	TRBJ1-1	CASTLGGLGTEAFF	TGCGCCAGCACCCTCGGAGGACTGGGGACTGAAGCTTTCTTT
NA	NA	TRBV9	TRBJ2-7	CASSVAGNPGTGNEQYF	TGTGCCAGCAGCGTAGCGGGGAACCCTGGGACGGGGAACGAGCAGTACTTC
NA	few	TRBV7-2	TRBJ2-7	CASTPDSYEQYF	TGTGCCAGCACCCCTGACTCCTACGAGCAGTACTTC
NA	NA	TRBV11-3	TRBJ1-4	CASSQDGRVYEKLFF	TGTGCCAGCAGCCAAGACGGCAGGGTTTATGAAAAACTGTTTTTT
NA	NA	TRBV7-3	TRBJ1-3	CASSLGTPGFGGNTIYF	TGTGCCAGCAGCTTAGGGACCCCCGGATTTGGAGGAAACACCATATATTTT
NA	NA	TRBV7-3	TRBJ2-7	CASSSSQGSYYEQYF	TGTGCCAGCAGCTCATCACAGGGATCCTACTACGAGCAGTACTTC
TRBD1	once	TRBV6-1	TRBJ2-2	CASSPRSGGTGELFF	TGTGCCAGCAGCCCCCGTTCAGGGGGCACCGGGGAGCTGTTTTTT
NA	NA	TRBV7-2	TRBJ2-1	CASSLALNEQFF	TGTGCCAGCAGCTTGGCCCTGAATGAGCAGTTCTTC
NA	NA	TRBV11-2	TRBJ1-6	CASSLGWTVSSPLHF	TGTGCCAGCAGCTTAGGTTGGACAGTCTCGTCACCCCTCCACTTT
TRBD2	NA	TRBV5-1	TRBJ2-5	CASSQGPGLGETQYF	TGCGCCAGCTCACAGGGTCCGGGACTAGGGGAGACCCAGTACTTC
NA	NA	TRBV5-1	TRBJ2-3	CASTPPSVPRNTQYF	TGCGCCAGCACCCCTCCTAGCGTCCCCCGGAATACGCAGTATTTT
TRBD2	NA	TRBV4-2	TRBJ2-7	CASQRLAGSTSYEQYF	TGTGCCAGCCAAAGACTAGCGGGCTCTACTTCCTACGAGCAGTACTTC
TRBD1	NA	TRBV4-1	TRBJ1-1	CASSHPLDRGRVTEAFF	TGCGCCAGCAGCCACCCCTTAGACAGGGGGCGCGTCACTGAAGCTTTCTTT
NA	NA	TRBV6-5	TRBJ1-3	CASSHPQDGNTIYF	TGTGCCAGCAGCCACCCCCAAGACGGAAACACCATATATTTT
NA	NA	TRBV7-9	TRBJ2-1	CASSLTGSYNEQFF	TGTGCCAGCAGCTTGACTGGCTCCTACAATGAGCAGTTCTTC
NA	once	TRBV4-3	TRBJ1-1	CASSQGKGPLNTEAFF	TGCGCCAGCAGCCAAGGAAAGGGGCCCTTGAACACTGAAGCTTTCTTT
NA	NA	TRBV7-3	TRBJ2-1	CASSLMGTGEQFF	TGTGCCAGCAGCTTAATGGGAACAGGAGAGCAGTTCTTC
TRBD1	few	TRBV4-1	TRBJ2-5	CASSQATGGWETQYF	TGCGCCAGCAGCCAAGCGACAGGGGGCTGGGAGACCCAGTACTTC
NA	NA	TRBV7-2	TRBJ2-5	CASSLKETQYF	TGTGCCAGCAGCTTAAAGGAGACCCAGTACTTC
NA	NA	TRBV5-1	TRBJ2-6	CASSLRGRHVGANVLTF	TGCGCCAGCAGCTTAAGGGGTAGACATGTTGGGGCCAACGTCCTGACTTTC
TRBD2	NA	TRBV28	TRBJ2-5	CASSPRGTSVSQYF	TGTGCCAGCAGCCCGCGAGGGACTAGCGTGTCCCAGTACTTC
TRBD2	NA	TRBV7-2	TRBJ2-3	CASSFTSGGTDTQYF	TGTGCCAGCAGCTTTACTAGCGGGGGCACAGATACGCAGTATTTT
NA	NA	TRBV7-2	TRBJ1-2	CASSLLKGYTF	TGTGCCAGCAGCTTATTAAAGGGCTACACCTTC
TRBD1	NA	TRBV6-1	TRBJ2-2	CASSRQGPGELFF	TGTGCCAGCAGTCGACAGGGTCCCGGGGAGCTGTTTTTT
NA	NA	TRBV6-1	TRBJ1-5	CASSETFSNQPQHF	TGTGCCAGCAGTGAGACATTTAGCAATCAGCCCCAGCATTTT
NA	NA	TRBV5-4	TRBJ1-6	CASSWAPTALNSPLHF	TGTGCCAGCAGCTGGGCCCCAACGGCACTAAATTCACCCCTCCACTTT